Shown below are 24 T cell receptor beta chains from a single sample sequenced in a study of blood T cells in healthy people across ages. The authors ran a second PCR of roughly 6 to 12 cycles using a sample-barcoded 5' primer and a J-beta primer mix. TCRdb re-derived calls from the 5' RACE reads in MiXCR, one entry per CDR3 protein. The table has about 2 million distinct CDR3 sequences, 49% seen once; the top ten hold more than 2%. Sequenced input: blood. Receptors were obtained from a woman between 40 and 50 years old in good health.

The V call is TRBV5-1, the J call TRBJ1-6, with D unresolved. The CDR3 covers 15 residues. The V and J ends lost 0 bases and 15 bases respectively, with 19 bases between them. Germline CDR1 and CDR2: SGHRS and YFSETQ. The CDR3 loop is CASSLDTGKSNHLHF. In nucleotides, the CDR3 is TGCGCCAGCAGCTTGGATACGGGAAAGAGTAATCACCTCCACTTT.

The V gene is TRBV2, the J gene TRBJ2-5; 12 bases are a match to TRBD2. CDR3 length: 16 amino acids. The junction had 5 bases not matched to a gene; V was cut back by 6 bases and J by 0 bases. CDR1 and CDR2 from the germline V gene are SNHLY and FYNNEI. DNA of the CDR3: TGTGCCAGCAGCATCAGACTAGCGGGGGACCAAGAGACCCAGTACTTC. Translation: CASSIRLAGDQETQYF.

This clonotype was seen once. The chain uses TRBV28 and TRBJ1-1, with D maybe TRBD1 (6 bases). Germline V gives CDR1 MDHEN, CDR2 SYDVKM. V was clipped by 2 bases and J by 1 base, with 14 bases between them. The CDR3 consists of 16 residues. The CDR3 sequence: CASSLSGQSQNTEAFF. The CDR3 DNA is TGTGCCAGCAGTTTAAGCGGACAGAGCCAGAACACTGAAGCTTTCTTT.

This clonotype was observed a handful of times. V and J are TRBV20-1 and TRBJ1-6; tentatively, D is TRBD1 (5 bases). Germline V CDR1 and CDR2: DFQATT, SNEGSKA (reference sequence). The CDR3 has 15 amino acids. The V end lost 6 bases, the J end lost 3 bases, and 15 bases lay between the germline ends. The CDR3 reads CSAPTTGNYNSPLHF. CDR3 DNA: TGCAGTGCCCCTACTACAGGAAACTATAATTCACCCCTCCACTTT.

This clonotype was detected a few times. CDR3 in DNA: TGTGCCAGCAGATTACAGAGTAACTATGGCTACACCTTC. Encoded protein: CASRLQSNYGYTF. This chain connects TRBV12-3 or TRBV12-4 to TRBJ1-2; D not resolved. Trimming pared 6 bases from V and 1 base from J, leaving 9 bases between. This CDR3 is 13 amino acids long.

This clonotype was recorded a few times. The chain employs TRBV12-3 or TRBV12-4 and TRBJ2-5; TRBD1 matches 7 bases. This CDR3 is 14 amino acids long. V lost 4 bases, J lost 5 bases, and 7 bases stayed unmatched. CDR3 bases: TGTGCCAGCAGTTGGAGACAGGGATTCGAGACCCAGTACTTC. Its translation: CASSWRQGFETQYF.

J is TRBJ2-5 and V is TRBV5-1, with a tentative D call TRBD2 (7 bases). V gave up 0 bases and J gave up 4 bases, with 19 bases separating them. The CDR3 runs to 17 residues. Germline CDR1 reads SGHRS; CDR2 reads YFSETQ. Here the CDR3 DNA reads TGCGCCAGCAGCTTGGATGGTACCGGGGGGCTAGGAGAGACCCAGTACTTC. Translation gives CASSLDGTGGLGETQYF.

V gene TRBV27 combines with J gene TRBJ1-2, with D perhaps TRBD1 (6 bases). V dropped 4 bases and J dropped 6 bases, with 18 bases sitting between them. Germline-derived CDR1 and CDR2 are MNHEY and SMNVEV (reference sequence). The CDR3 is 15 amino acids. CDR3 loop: CASSSSGAQGHGYTF. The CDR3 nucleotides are TGTGCCAGCAGTTCCTCCGGGGCCCAGGGGCATGGCTACACCTTC.

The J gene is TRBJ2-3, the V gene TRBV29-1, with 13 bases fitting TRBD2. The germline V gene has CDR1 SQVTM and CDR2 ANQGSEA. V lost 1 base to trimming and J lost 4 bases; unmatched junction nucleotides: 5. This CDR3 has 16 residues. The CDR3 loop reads CSVEGLAGGRADTQYF. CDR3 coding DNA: TGCAGCGTTGAAGGACTAGCGGGGGGACGGGCAGATACGCAGTATTTT.

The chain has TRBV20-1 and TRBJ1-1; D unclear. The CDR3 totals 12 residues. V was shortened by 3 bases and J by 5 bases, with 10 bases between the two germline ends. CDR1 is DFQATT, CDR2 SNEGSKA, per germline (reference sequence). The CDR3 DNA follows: TGCAGTGCTAGTCGCCAGGAAACTGAAGCTTTCTTT. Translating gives CSASRQETEAFF.

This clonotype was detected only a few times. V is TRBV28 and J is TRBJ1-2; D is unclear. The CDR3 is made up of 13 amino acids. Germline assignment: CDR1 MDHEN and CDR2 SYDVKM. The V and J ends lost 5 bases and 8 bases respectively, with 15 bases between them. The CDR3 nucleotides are TGTGCCAGCAGTCCCGGGGTAACCTACGGCTACACCTTC. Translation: CASSPGVTYGYTF.

CDR3 nucleotides: TGTGCCAGCAGTACATACAGGAAGGACTACGAGCAGTACTTC. Translated: CASSTYRKDYEQYF. The rearrangement uses TRBV27 and TRBJ2-7, with D perhaps TRBD1 (5 bases). The V and J ends lost 5 bases and 3 bases respectively, with 14 bases between them. Germline lookup yields CDR1 MNHEY and CDR2 SMNVEV (reference sequence). The CDR3 sequence is 14 residues long.

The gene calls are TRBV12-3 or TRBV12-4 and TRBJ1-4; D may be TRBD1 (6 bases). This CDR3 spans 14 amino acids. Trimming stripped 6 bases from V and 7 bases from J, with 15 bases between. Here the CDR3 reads CASSPSGTSEKLFF. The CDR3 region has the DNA TGTGCCAGCAGCCCATCCGGGACAAGTGAAAAACTGTTTTTT.

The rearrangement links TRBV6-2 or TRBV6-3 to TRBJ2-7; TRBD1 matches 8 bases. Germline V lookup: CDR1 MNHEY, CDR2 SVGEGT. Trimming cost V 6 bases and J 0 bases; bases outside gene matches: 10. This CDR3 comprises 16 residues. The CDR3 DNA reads TGTGCCAGCAGCCGGACCGCAGGGGGCAACTCCTACGAGCAGTACTTC. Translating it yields CASSRTAGGNSYEQYF.

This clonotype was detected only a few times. This CDR3 is CASSYYRAGAPGEQFF. The CDR3 DNA sequence: TGTGCCAGCAGTTACTATCGAGCGGGGGCCCCAGGGGAGCAGTTCTTC. The chain couples TRBV6-2 or TRBV6-3 to TRBJ2-1, with 8 bases lining up with TRBD2. Trimming at V came to 1 base and at J to 10 bases, leaving 12 bases not matched to a gene. CDR1 and CDR2 from the germline V gene are MNHEY and SVGEGT. The CDR3 covers 16 residues.

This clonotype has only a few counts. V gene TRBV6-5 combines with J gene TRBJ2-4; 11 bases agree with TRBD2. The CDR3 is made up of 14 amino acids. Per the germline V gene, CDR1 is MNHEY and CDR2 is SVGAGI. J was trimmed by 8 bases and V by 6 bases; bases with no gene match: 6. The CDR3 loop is CASSNSGGADIQYF. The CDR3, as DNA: TGTGCCAGCAGCAATAGCGGGGGGGCCGACATTCAGTACTTC.

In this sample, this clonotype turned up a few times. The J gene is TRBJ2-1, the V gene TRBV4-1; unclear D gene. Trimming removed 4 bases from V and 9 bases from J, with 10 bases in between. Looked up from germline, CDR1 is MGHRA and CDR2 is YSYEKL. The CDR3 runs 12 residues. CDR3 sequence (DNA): TGCGCCAGCAGCCCGTGGACGGGTGAGCAGTTCTTC. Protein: CASSPWTGEQFF.

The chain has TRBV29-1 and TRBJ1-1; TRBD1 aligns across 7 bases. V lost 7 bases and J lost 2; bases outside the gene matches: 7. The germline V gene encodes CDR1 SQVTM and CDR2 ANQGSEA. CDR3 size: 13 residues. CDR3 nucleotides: TGCAGCGGTGGAGGGACAGCCAACACTGAAGCTTTCTTT. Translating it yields CSGGGTANTEAFF.

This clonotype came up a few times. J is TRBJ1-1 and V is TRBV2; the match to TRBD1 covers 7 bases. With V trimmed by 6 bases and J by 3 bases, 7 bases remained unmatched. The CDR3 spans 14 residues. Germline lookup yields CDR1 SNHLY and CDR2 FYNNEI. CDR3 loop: CASRDTGVYTEAFF. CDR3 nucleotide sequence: TGTGCCAGCAGGGATACAGGGGTTTACACTGAAGCTTTCTTT.

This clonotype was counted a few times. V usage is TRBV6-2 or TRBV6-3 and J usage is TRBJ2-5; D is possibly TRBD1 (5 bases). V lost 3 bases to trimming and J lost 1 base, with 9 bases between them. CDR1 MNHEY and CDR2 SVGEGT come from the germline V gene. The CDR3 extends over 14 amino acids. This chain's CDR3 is CASSYTTVQETQYF. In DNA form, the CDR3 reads TGTGCCAGCAGTTATACGACAGTCCAAGAGACCCAGTACTTC.

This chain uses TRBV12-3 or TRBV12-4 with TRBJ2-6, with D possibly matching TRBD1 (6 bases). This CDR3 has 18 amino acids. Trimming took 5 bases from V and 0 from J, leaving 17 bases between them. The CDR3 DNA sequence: TGTGCCAGCAGTCGTGAAGGGGACACAAGCTCTGGGGCCAACGTCCTGACTTTC. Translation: CASSREGDTSSGANVLTF.

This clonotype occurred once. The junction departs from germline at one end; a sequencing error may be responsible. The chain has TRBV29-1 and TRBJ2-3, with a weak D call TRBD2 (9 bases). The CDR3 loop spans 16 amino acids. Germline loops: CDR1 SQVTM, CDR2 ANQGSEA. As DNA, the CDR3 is TGTAGCGTTGAGACAGGGGCTAGCGGGATTGGAGATACGCAGTATTTT. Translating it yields CSVETGASGIGDTQYF.

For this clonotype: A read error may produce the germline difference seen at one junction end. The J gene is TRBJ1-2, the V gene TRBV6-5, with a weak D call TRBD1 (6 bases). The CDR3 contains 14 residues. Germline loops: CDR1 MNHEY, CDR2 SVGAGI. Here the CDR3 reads CVSSRQAALEGYTF. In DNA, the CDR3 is TGTGTCAGCAGTCGACAGGCAGCGCTAGAGGGCTACACCTTC.

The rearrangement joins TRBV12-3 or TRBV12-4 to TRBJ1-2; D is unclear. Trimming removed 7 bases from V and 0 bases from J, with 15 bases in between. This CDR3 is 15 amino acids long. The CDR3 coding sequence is TGTGCCAGCACACCGAACGGCAAAGCTAACTATGGCTACACCTTC. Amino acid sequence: CASTPNGKANYGYTF.